These 27 T cell receptor beta chains were all obtained from the same sample, sequenced in a study of sequential checkpoint blockade in melanoma. Measured with immunoSEQ multiplex PCR; TCRdb has only the in-frame clones, and not every one. The table includes about 27,000 clones, 70% to 85% detected once. As for treatment: randomized to nivolumab then ipilimumab (arm A) or the reverse (arm B). This material consisted of CD8+ T cells sorted from blood (inferred from file names), taken from a patient given nivolumab and ipilimumab in sequence. These receptors were taken from a human donor with melanoma.

The chain combines TRBV13 with TRBJ2-1; TRBD2 agrees at 12 bases. This CDR3 region has 16 residues. Germline assignment: CDR1 PRHDT and CDR2 FYEKMQ (reference sequence). Losses at the gene ends were 5 bases for V and 1 base for J; bases not matched to a gene: 3. This CDR3 reads CASSPSGGASYNEQFF. The CDR3 coding sequence is TGTGCCAGCAGCCCTAGCGGGGGGGCTTCCTACAATGAGCAGTTCTTC.

The chain employs TRBV6-1 and TRBJ2-7; 7 bases are a match to TRBD1. Germline V gives CDR1 MNHNS, CDR2 SASEGT. This CDR3 spans 13 amino acids. The J segment lost 1 base and the V segment lost 11 bases, leaving 8 bases of the junction unmatched. The CDR3 nucleotides are TGTGCCTCTAGACAGGGCCTATCCTACGAGCAGTACTTC. Residues: CASRQGLSYEQYF.

CDR3 loop: CASSHGGEQPQHF. The CDR3 DNA follows: TGCGCCAGCAGCCATGGAGGTGAGCAGCCCCAGCATTTT. The rearrangement uses TRBV4-1 and TRBJ1-5, with D hard to call. This CDR3 is 13 amino acids long. CDR1 and CDR2 (germline): MGHRA, YSYEKL. V was cut by 3 bases and J by 7 bases, with 10 bases left in between.

The rearrangement links TRBV4-1 to TRBJ2-7; tentative D call: TRBD1 (5 bases). This CDR3 is 14 amino acids long. V was pared by 3 bases and J by 1 base, with 10 bases between. The germline V gene has CDR1 MGHRA and CDR2 YSYEKL. The CDR3: CASSQLTGSYEQYF. CDR3 sequence (DNA): TGCGCCAGCAGCCAGTTAACAGGATCCTACGAGCAGTACTTC.

In DNA, the CDR3 is TGTGCCAGCAGCTTAGCCCCCCTTAGCGAGCAGTACTTC. This gives the protein CASSLAPLSEQYF. The V call is TRBV7-2, the J call TRBJ2-7; D unclear. The germline V gene encodes CDR1 SGHTA and CDR2 FQGNSA. Trimming took 0 bases from V and 6 from J, leaving 9 bases between them. The CDR3 totals 13 residues.

The chain carries TRBV29-1 and TRBJ2-2, with 9 bases aligning to TRBD2. Per the germline V gene, CDR1 is SQVTM and CDR2 is ANQGSEA. The CDR3 sequence is 13 residues long. V shed 7 bases and J 7 bases; nucleotides not matched to a gene: 7. CDR3 loop: CSASGGRIGELFF. In nucleotides, the CDR3 is TGCAGCGCCAGCGGGGGGCGCATCGGGGAGCTGTTTTTT.

The genes are TRBV5-8 and TRBJ1-5; 10 bases agree with TRBD1. The length of the CDR3 is 15 residues. CDR1 and CDR2 (germline): SGHTS, YDEGEE. V lost 4 bases to trimming and J lost 4 bases; unmatched junction nucleotides: 5. The CDR3 loop reads CASSTGTGENQPQHF. CDR3 nucleotides: TGTGCCAGCAGCACCGGGACAGGGGAAAATCAGCCCCAGCATTTT.

The rearrangement links TRBV4-1 to TRBJ2-3, with 11 bases that match TRBD2. Germline CDR1 is MGHRA and CDR2 is YSYEKL. This CDR3 spans 16 amino acids. The ends lost 3 bases at V and 2 bases at J; junction bases unmatched: 4. The chain's CDR3 is CASSQYSGGDTDTQYF. The CDR3 coding sequence is TGCGCCAGCAGCCAGTATAGCGGGGGGGACACAGATACGCAGTATTTT.

This clone was recorded once. The rearrangement uses TRBV7-8 and TRBJ1-2, with unresolved D. The CDR3 runs 14 residues. Trimming removed 0 bases at V and 1 base at J, with 6 bases between. CDR1 is SGHVS, CDR2 FQNEAQ, per germline. CDR3 DNA sequence: TGTGCCAGCAGCTTAGCGGGAGTTAACTATGGCTACACCTTC. It translates to CASSLAGVNYGYTF.

The J gene is TRBJ2-4, the V gene TRBV25-1, with 7 bases fitting TRBD1. Per germline, CDR1 MGHDK and CDR2 SYGVNS. CDR3 length: 13 residues. The junction had 3 bases not matched to a gene; V was cut back by 7 bases and J by 3 bases. This CDR3 is CASTGGVKNIQYF. CDR3 bases: TGTGCCAGCACAGGGGGTGTCAAAAACATTCAGTACTTC.

The genes are TRBV9 and TRBJ1-4, with 8 positions matching TRBD1. The germline gives CDR1 SGDLS, CDR2 YYNGEE. J gave up 2 bases and V 4 bases, and 7 bases lay outside the gene matches. CDR3 length: 16 amino acids. The DNA for the CDR3 is TGTGCCAGCAGCACCGGACAGGGAGGGACTAATGAAAAACTGTTTTTT. Amino acids: CASSTGQGGTNEKLFF.

This clone was seen only a few times. The chain is built from TRBV28 and TRBJ1-5; D ambiguous. Looked up from germline, CDR1 is MDHEN and CDR2 is SYDVKM. V lost 3 bases to trimming and J lost 4 bases, with 7 bases between them. CDR3 length: 13 amino acids. CDR3 in DNA: TGTGCCAGCAGTTTTATCCTAAATCAGCCCCAGCATTTT. Amino acid sequence: CASSFILNQPQHF.

V is TRBV9 and J is TRBJ2-3; TRBD2 agrees at 11 bases. The CDR3 sequence is 13 residues long. V lost 8 bases, J lost 6 bases, and 5 bases stayed unmatched. The germline V gene has CDR1 SGDLS and CDR2 YYNGEE. CDR3 coding DNA: TGTGCCAGTACTAGCGGGGGTGTGGATACGCAGTATTTT. This encodes CASTSGGVDTQYF. Full variable domain (outside the CDR3, taken from reference TRBV9 and TRBJ2-3): DSGVTQTPKHLITATGQRVTLRCSPRSGDLSVYWYQQSLDQGLQFLIQYYNGEERAKGNILERFSAQQFPDLHSELNLSSLELGDSALYFCASTSGGVDTQYFGPGTRLTVL.

The genes are TRBV11-2 and TRBJ1-1; 8 bases map to TRBD1. Germline CDR1 is SGHAT and CDR2 is FQNNGV. The CDR3 totals 16 residues. V dropped 6 bases and J dropped 12; count of bases not matched to a gene: 21. The DNA of the CDR3 is TGTGCCAGCAGTCCCGGACAGGGCCAGGGTTTAACGAGGACTTTCTTT. This gives the protein CASSPGQGQGLTRTFF.

CDR3 sequence (DNA): TGTGCCATCAGTGAGTCGAAACAGAGTTCTAACTATGGCTACACCTTC. It translates to CAISESKQSSNYGYTF. J is TRBJ1-2 and V is TRBV10-3; the D is unclear. The ends were cut back, 0 bases at V and 0 bases at J, with 11 bases in the middle. Germline V lookup: CDR1 ENHRY, CDR2 SYGVKD. This CDR3 region has 16 residues.

J is TRBJ2-1 and V is TRBV28; 9 bases are shared with TRBD1. Germline CDR1 MDHEN, CDR2 SYDVKM. The CDR3 consists of 15 residues. J gave up 4 bases and V 3 bases, and 4 bases lay outside the gene matches. CDR3 DNA sequence: TGTGCCAGCAGTTTTACAGGGGGCGCTTACAATGAGCAGTTCTTC. Translated, it gives CASSFTGGAYNEQFF.

CDR3 in DNA: TGTGCCAGCAGCTTAGGGCACACCGACTACGAGCAGTACTTC. Translating gives CASSLGHTDYEQYF. The rearrangement joins TRBV11-2 to TRBJ2-7; D gene uncertain. The CDR3 covers 14 residues. The V and J ends lost 1 base and 3 bases respectively, with 10 bases between them. CDR1 and CDR2 (germline): SGHAT, FQNNGV.

The rearrangement links TRBV5-8 to TRBJ2-1, with 8 nucleotides matching TRBD1. Germline V CDR1 and CDR2: SGHTS, YDEGEE. V dropped 7 bases and J dropped 5; count of bases not matched to a gene: 11. The CDR3 runs 15 residues. The chain's CDR3 is CASSLVGTGDNEQFF. The CDR3 region has the DNA TGTGCCAGCTCTCTTGTCGGGACAGGTGACAATGAGCAGTTCTTC.

J is TRBJ2-3 and V is TRBV27, with 12 bases that match TRBD2. Germline CDR1 and CDR2: MNHEY and SMNVEV (reference sequence). The CDR3 runs to 19 residues. The trim removed 0 bases at V and 4 bases at J, leaving 11 bases unmatched. Here the CDR3 DNA reads TGTGCCAGCAGTTTATCGCCTTGGACTAGCGGGGTAGGGGCAGATACGCAGTATTTT. This gives the protein CASSLSPWTSGVGADTQYF.

V is TRBV19 and J is TRBJ1-5; 7 bases are shared with TRBD1. The CDR3 runs to 13 residues. With V trimmed by 6 bases and J by 5 bases, 4 bases remained unmatched. Germline-derived CDR1 and CDR2 are LNHDA and SQIVND (reference sequence). Here the CDR3 DNA reads TGTGCCAGTAGGCTACAGGGGTATCAGCCCCAGCATTTT. Amino acid sequence: CASRLQGYQPQHF.

The chain links TRBV6-5 to TRBJ2-7; D is uncertain. Trimming left V 6 bases short and J 5 bases short, with 11 bases between. CDR1 and CDR2 from the germline V gene are MNHEY and SVGAGI. This CDR3 has 12 amino acids. The CDR3 protein is CASRRWADEQYF. CDR3 in DNA: TGTGCCAGCAGACGGTGGGCAGACGAGCAGTACTTC.

This sequence joins TRBV4-1 and TRBJ2-3, with TRBD2 matching over 15 bases. V trimming: 1 base; J trimming: 7 bases; junction bases outside the gene matches: 6. CDR1 is MGHRA and CDR2 is YSYEKL in the germline V gene. This CDR3 contains 17 residues. CDR3 amino acids: CASSQGTSGGVVYTQYF. CDR3 nucleotides: TGCGCCAGCAGCCAAGGGACTAGCGGGGGGGTTGTTTATACGCAGTATTTT.

J is TRBJ1-2 and V is TRBV10-2; 11 positions match TRBD1. The V and J ends lost 6 bases and 8 bases, in that order; junction bases with no gene match: 8. The CDR3 consists of 14 residues. Germline CDR1 is WSHSY and CDR2 is SAAADI. The DNA for the CDR3 is TGCGCCAGCAGCGTAGGACAGGGGGCTTACGGCTACACCTTC. Protein product: CASSVGQGAYGYTF.

This clone showed up just once. J is TRBJ2-1 and V is TRBV4-1; tentatively, D is TRBD1 (7 bases). Germline values: CDR1 MGHRA, CDR2 YSYEKL. The V end lost 5 bases, the J end lost 8 bases, and 19 bases lay between the germline ends. The CDR3 is 15 residues long. In DNA form, the CDR3 reads TGCGCCAGCAGCTTTCATTACCAGGGGGGCGATGAGCAGTTCTTC. Its protein product is CASSFHYQGGDEQFF.

The V call is TRBV6-6, the J call TRBJ2-7; possible D gene TRBD2, 6 bases. Trimming cost V 5 bases and J 0 bases, with 14 bases left between them. The CDR3 totals 15 residues. The V gene's germline CDR1 is MNHNY and CDR2 SVGAGI (reference sequence). CDR3 DNA sequence: TGTGCCAGCAGTGGCGGGGCTTACGTCTCCTACGAGCAGTACTTC. This codes for CASSGGAYVSYEQYF.

The chain employs TRBV7-9 and TRBJ1-3, with 7 bases aligning to TRBD1. The CDR3 sequence is 15 residues long. V lost 4 bases and J lost 0; bases outside the gene matches: 3. From germline, CDR1 is SEHNR and CDR2 FQNEAQ (reference sequence). CDR3 DNA sequence: TGTGCCAGCAGCTCGACAGGGCTCTCTGGAAACACCATATATTTT. This translates into CASSSTGLSGNTIYF.

J is TRBJ1-6 and V is TRBV27; D is uncertain. Germline CDR1 is MNHEY and CDR2 is SMNVEV (reference sequence). The CDR3 contains 13 residues. Trimming removed 3 bases at V and 7 bases at J, with 7 bases between. The CDR3, as DNA: TGTGCCAGCAGTTTTGAAGAGAATTCACCCCTCCACTTT. Protein product: CASSFEENSPLHF.